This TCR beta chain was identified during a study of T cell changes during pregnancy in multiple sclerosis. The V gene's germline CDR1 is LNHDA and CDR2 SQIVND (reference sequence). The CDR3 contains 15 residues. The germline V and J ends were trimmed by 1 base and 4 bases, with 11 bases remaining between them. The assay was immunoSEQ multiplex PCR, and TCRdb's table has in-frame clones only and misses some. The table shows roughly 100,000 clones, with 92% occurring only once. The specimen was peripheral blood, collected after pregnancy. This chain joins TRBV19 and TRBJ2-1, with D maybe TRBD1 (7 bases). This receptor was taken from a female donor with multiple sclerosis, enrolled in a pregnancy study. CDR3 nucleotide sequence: TGTGCCAGTAGTATAGCCGGGGGACAGTACAATGAGCAGTTCTTC. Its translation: CASSIAGGQYNEQFF.